These T cell receptor beta chains were read from a single sample in a study of CD8+ T cells in alopecia areata. Clones were read by immunoSEQ multiplex PCR, and TCRdb kept only the in-frame ones, dropping some. The table records about 200,000 clones, more than 30% of them present only once. This specimen was CD4+ T cells sorted from blood, taken between weeks 30 and 35, from a patient treated with tofacitinib. The receptors stem from a human donor with alopecia areata. Each CDR3 is given with its conserved first and last residue. Each record gives: V gene, J gene, D gene, CDR3 protein. The D gene is left open where the match is weak.

V gene: TRBV18; J gene: TRBJ2-3; D gene: NA; CDR3 protein: CASSSPGHFTDTQYF
V gene: TRBV29-1; J gene: TRBJ2-1; D gene: TRBD2; CDR3 protein: CSVGLGLAVDNEQFF
V gene: TRBV27; J gene: TRBJ2-3; D gene: NA; CDR3 protein: CASMDRRTDTQYF
V gene: TRBV7-9; J gene: TRBJ2-1; D gene: TRBD2; CDR3 protein: CASSLDASGSHNEQFF
V gene: TRBV6-1; J gene: TRBJ2-6; D gene: NA; CDR3 protein: CASSVGVYSGANVLTF
V gene: TRBV20-1; J gene: TRBJ1-1; D gene: NA; CDR3 protein: CSAPFLYGAFF
V gene: TRBV30; J gene: TRBJ1-4; D gene: TRBD1; CDR3 protein: CAYLGQGRDEKLFF
V gene: TRBV7-9; J gene: TRBJ2-6; D gene: NA; CDR3 protein: CASSATSGANVLTF
V gene: TRBV6-1; J gene: TRBJ2-3; D gene: TRBD2; CDR3 protein: CASSLAGVTDTQYF
V gene: TRBV15; J gene: TRBJ2-3; D gene: NA; CDR3 protein: CATRGPRDGTQYF
V gene: TRBV18; J gene: TRBJ1-5; D gene: NA; CDR3 protein: CASSEWDSNQPQHF
V gene: TRBV4-1; J gene: TRBJ2-7; D gene: NA; CDR3 protein: CASSPPGGTYEQYF
V gene: TRBV5-4; J gene: TRBJ2-1; D gene: TRBD1; CDR3 protein: CASSLDMTYRGNEQFF
V gene: TRBV29-1; J gene: TRBJ1-3; D gene: TRBD1; CDR3 protein: CSAKGQGRDTIYF
V gene: TRBV6-6; J gene: TRBJ1-2; D gene: NA; CDR3 protein: CASRIDNLGPGGYTF
V gene: TRBV30; J gene: TRBJ2-1; D gene: TRBD2; CDR3 protein: CAGKTSGGYNEQFF
V gene: TRBV7-2; J gene: TRBJ2-3; D gene: NA; CDR3 protein: CASSFRRRDTQYF
V gene: TRBV5-4; J gene: TRBJ2-2; D gene: NA; CDR3 protein: CASSLGLRVAGELFF
V gene: TRBV6-6; J gene: TRBJ1-1; D gene: NA; CDR3 protein: CASSPGVGKEAFF
V gene: TRBV7-9; J gene: TRBJ2-1; D gene: NA; CDR3 protein: CASSLAEFSANEQFF
V gene: TRBV6-5; J gene: TRBJ1-3; D gene: NA; CDR3 protein: CASRDSDRNTIYF
V gene: TRBV6-5; J gene: TRBJ1-1; D gene: TRBD1; CDR3 protein: CASSYDRVSTEAFF
V gene: TRBV5-6; J gene: TRBJ2-1; D gene: TRBD1; CDR3 protein: CASKGASYNEQFF
V gene: TRBV5-1; J gene: TRBJ2-4; D gene: NA; CDR3 protein: CASSLGPSEDIQYF
V gene: TRBV30; J gene: TRBJ2-1; D gene: TRBD2; CDR3 protein: CAWSVGRLAGVNEQFF
V gene: TRBV6-5; J gene: TRBJ1-2; D gene: NA; CDR3 protein: CASRPFTAGVGYTF
V gene: TRBV5-4; J gene: TRBJ2-7; D gene: NA; CDR3 protein: CASSLTDTYEQYF
V gene: TRBV30; J gene: TRBJ1-2; D gene: NA; CDR3 protein: CAGSDNYGYTF
V gene: TRBV5-1; J gene: TRBJ2-4; D gene: NA; CDR3 protein: CASSPNMGLAKNIQYF
V gene: TRBV6-1; J gene: TRBJ2-3; D gene: NA; CDR3 protein: CASSAGTGTDTQYF
V gene: TRBV14; J gene: TRBJ1-2; D gene: NA; CDR3 protein: CASSHYGKGGYTF
V gene: TRBV4-2; J gene: TRBJ2-6; D gene: TRBD1; CDR3 protein: CASSRDRDGGANVLTF
V gene: TRBV5-1; J gene: TRBJ2-1; D gene: NA; CDR3 protein: CASSSLGGSYNEQFF
V gene: TRBV4-1; J gene: TRBJ2-1; D gene: TRBD2; CDR3 protein: CASSQEGVSGAPNNEQFF
V gene: TRBV11-1; J gene: TRBJ1-5; D gene: NA; CDR3 protein: CASSLGDNQPQHF
V gene: TRBV23-1; J gene: TRBJ1-2; D gene: NA; CDR3 protein: CASSQSGGRANYGYTF
V gene: TRBV5-1; J gene: TRBJ2-6; D gene: NA; CDR3 protein: CASSTPTGSGANVLTF
V gene: TRBV7-8; J gene: TRBJ2-5; D gene: NA; CDR3 protein: CASSFTGSETQYF
V gene: TRBV2; J gene: TRBJ2-7; D gene: NA; CDR3 protein: CASSYGLSGYEQYF
V gene: TRBV6-5; J gene: TRBJ2-4; D gene: TRBD2; CDR3 protein: CASSYSAGGPSIQYF
V gene: TRBV14; J gene: TRBJ2-7; D gene: TRBD2; CDR3 protein: CASTRPGLPDYEQYF
V gene: TRBV5-1; J gene: TRBJ2-5; D gene: NA; CDR3 protein: CASSWGETQYF
V gene: TRBV4-1; J gene: TRBJ1-2; D gene: TRBD1; CDR3 protein: CASSRPGQGNNYGYTF
V gene: TRBV9; J gene: TRBJ2-3; D gene: NA; CDR3 protein: CASSVATGTDTQYF
V gene: TRBV4-1; J gene: TRBJ2-2; D gene: NA; CDR3 protein: CASSPRGGDTGELFF
V gene: TRBV6-5; J gene: TRBJ1-2; D gene: NA; CDR3 protein: CASSLTARPYGYTF
V gene: TRBV5-1; J gene: TRBJ2-1; D gene: TRBD1; CDR3 protein: CASSLEGQGNNEQFF
V gene: TRBV30; J gene: TRBJ2-1; D gene: NA; CDR3 protein: CAWSGRSNEQFF